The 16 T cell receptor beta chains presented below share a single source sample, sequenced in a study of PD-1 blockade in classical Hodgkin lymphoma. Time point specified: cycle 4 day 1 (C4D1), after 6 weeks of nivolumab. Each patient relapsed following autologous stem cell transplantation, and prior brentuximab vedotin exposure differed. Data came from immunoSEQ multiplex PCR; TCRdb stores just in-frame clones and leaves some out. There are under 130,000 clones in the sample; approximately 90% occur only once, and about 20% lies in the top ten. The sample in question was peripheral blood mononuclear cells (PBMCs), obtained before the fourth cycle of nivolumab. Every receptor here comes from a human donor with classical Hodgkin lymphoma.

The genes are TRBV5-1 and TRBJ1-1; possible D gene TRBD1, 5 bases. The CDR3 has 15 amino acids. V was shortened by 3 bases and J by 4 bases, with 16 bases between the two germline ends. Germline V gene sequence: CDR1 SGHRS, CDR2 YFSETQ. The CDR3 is CASSWGSGKGTEAFF. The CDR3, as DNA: TGCGCCAGCAGCTGGGGGTCTGGGAAGGGCACTGAAGCTTTCTTT.

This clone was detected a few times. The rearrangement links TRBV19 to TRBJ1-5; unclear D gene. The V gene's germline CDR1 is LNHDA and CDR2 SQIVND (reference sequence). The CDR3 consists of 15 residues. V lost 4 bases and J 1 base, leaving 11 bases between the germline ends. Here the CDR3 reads CASSRPRESNQPQHF. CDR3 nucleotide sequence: TGTGCCAGTAGTAGACCCCGGGAGAGCAATCAGCCCCAGCATTTT.

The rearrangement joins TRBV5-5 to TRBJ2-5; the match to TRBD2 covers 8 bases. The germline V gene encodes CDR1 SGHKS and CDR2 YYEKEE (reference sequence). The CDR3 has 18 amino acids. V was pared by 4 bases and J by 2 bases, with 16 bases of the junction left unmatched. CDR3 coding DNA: TGTGCCAGCAGCCGCCCGGCCACGATTGGGACTAGGCAAGAGACCCAGTACTTC. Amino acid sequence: CASSRPATIGTRQETQYF.

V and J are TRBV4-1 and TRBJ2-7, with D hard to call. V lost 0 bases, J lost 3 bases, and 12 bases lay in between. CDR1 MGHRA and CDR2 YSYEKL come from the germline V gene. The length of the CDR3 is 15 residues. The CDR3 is CASSQEKGRNYEQYF. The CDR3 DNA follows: TGCGCCAGCAGCCAAGAGAAGGGCAGAAACTACGAGCAGTACTTC.

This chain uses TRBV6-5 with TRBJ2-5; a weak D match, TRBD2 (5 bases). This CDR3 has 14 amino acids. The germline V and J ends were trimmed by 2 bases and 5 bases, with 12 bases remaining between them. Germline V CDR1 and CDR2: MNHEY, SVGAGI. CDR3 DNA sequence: TGTGCCAGCAGTTACGCGGGCAGTCGGGAGACCCAGTACTTC. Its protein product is CASSYAGSRETQYF.

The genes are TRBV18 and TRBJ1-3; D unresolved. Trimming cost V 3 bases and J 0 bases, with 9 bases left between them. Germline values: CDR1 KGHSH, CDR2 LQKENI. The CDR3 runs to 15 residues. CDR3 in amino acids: CASSPQESSGNTIYF. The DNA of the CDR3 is TGTGCCAGCTCACCGCAGGAAAGCTCTGGAAACACCATATATTTT.

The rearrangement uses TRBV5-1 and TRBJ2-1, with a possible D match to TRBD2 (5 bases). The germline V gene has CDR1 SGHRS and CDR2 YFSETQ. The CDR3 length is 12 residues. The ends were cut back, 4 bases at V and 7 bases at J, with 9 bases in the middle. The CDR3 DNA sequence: TGCGCCAGCAGCGAACTAGGGAATGAGCAGTTCTTC. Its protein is CASSELGNEQFF.

The CDR3 sequence: CASSLDPRQGPSYNEQFF. DNA of the CDR3: TGCGCCAGCAGCTTGGACCCAAGACAGGGCCCCTCCTACAATGAGCAGTTCTTC. The rearrangement uses TRBV5-1 and TRBJ2-1; the match to TRBD1 covers 7 bases. The CDR3 runs 18 residues. Losses at the gene ends were 0 bases for V and 0 bases for J; bases not matched to a gene: 9. CDR1 and CDR2 from the germline V gene are SGHRS and YFSETQ.

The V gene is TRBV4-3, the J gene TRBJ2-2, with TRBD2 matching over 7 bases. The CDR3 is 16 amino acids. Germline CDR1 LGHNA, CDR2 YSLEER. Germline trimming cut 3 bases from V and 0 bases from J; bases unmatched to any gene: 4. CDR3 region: CASSHNSGPNTGELFF. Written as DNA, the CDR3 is TGCGCCAGCAGCCACAATAGCGGGCCGAACACCGGGGAGCTGTTTTTT.

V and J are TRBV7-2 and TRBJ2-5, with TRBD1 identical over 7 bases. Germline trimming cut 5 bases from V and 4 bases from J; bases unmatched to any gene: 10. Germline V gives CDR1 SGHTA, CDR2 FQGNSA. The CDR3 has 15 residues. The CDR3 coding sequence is TGTGCCAGCAGCCCAGGGGGACATATTGGAGAGACCCAGTACTTC. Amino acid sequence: CASSPGGHIGETQYF.

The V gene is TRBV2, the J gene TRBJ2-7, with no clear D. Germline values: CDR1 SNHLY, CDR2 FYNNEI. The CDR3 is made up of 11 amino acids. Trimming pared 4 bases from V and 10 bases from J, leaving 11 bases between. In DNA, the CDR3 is TGTGCCAGCAGTGGTACAGTTTCCCAGTACTTC. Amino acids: CASSGTVSQYF.

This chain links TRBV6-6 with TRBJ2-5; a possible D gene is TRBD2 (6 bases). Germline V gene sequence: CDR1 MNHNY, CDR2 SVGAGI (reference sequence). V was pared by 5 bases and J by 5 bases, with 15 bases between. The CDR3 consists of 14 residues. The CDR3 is CASSHTSLGETQYF. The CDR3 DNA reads TGTGCCAGCAGTCACACTAGCCTTGGGGAGACCCAGTACTTC.

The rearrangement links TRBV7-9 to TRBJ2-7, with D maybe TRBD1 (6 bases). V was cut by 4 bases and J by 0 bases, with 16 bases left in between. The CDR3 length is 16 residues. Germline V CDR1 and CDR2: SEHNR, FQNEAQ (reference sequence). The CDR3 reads CASSYLPQGSSYEQYF. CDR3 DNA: TGTGCCAGCAGCTACCTGCCCCAGGGGAGCTCCTACGAGCAGTACTTC. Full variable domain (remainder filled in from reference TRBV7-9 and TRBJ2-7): DTGVSQNPRHKITKRGQNVTFRCDPISEHNRLYWYRQTLGQGPEFLTYFQNEAQLEKSRLLSDRFSAERPKGSFSTLEIQRTEQGDSAMYLCASSYLPQGSSYEQYFGPGTRLTVT.

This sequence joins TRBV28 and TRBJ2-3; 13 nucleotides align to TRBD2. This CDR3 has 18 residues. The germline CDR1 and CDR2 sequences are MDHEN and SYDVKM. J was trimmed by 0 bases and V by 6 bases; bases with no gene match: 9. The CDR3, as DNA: TGTGCCAGCAGGGAAGGGGGACTAGCGGGATATAGCACAGATACGCAGTATTTT. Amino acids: CASREGGLAGYSTDTQYF.

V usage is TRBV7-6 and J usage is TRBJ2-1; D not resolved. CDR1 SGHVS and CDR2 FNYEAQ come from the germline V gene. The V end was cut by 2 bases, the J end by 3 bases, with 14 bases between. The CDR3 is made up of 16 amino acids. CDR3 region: CASSLIALSNYNEQFF. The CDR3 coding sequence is TGTGCCAGCAGCTTAATTGCCCTCTCCAACTACAATGAGCAGTTCTTC. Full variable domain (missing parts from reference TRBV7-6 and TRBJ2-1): GAGVSQSPRYKVTKRGQDVALRCDPISGHVSLYWYRQALGQGPEFLTYFNYEAQQDKSGLPNDRFSAERPEGSISTLTIQRTEQRDSAMYRCASSLIALSNYNEQFFGPGTRLTVL.

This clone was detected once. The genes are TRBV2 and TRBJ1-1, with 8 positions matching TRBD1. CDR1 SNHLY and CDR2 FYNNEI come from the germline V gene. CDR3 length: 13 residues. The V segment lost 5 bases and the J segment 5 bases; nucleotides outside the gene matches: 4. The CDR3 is CASSKTGETEAFF. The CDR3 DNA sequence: TGTGCCAGCAGTAAGACAGGGGAAACTGAAGCTTTCTTT.